The rows below give T cell receptor beta chains drawn from one sample of a study of shared clonotypes between healthy human individuals. Here immunoSEQ multiplex PCR was the method, and the copy in TCRdb shows in-frame clones only, minus some. The table lists around 940,000 clones, roughly 72% of them singletons. Sequences were obtained from memory CD4+ T cells sorted from blood. The source is a man aged 18 to 30 in good health. The CDR3 runs from the conserved cysteine through the conserved F or W. The D gene is left open where the match is weak. The size entry is marked missing in some rows and otherwise reads once, few, many or a size class.

. TRBD1 TRBJ2-7 TRBV5-1 TGCGCCAGCAGCTCTCCAGGGGGCTACGAGCAGTACTTC CASSSPGGYEQYF
. TRBD2 TRBJ2-5 TRBV4-2 TGTGCCAGCAGCCAGGTACTAGCGTACCAAGAGACCCAGTACTTC CASSQVLAYQETQYF
. TRBD1 TRBJ2-7 TRBV18 TGTGCCAGCTCACCACGACCCGGACAGGGTTACGAGCAGTACTTC CASSPRPGQGYEQYF
once TRBD2 TRBJ2-2 TRBV25-1 TGTGCCAGCAGACTAGCGGGGGACACCGGGGAGCTGTTTTTT CASRLAGDTGELFF
. TRBD2 TRBJ2-3 TRBV10-3 TGTGCCATCAGTGAAGGAAGCGGGGGGTCCACAGATACGCAGTATTTT CAISEGSGGSTDTQYF
. TRBD1 TRBJ1-1 TRBV5-1 TGCGCCAGCAGCACAGGACAGGGGGGGTACACTGAAGCTTTCTTT CASSTGQGGYTEAFF
. TRBD2 TRBJ2-7 TRBV5-1 TGCGCCAGCAGCGCTTCTAGCGGGACTCTCGAGCAGTACTTC CASSASSGTLEQYF
few . TRBJ1-1 TRBV28 TGTGCCAGCAGTGCAGACAGGAACACTGAAGCTTTCTTT CASSADRNTEAFF
few . TRBJ2-5 TRBV7-2 TGTGCCAGCAGCTCCTTTATGGGTTCCCAGTACTTC CASSSFMGSQYF
. . TRBJ1-5 TRBV4-1 TGCGCCAGCAGCCAAGATCCCGGGGAGCGGCAGCCCCAGCATTTT CASSQDPGERQPQHF
few . TRBJ1-3 TRBV9 TGTGCCAGCAGCCGGAGCCTCTCTGGAAACACCATATATTTT CASSRSLSGNTIYF
. . TRBJ1-5 TRBV15 TGTGCCACCAGCGGCAAGGCCACCTATAGCAATCAGCCCCAGCATTTT CATSGKATYSNQPQHF
. TRBD2 TRBJ2-5 TRBV30 TGTGCCTGGAAAAGCGGGAGGGCCGTAGAGACCCAGTACTTC CAWKSGRAVETQYF
. . TRBJ1-2 TRBV29-1 TGCAGCGTTGAAGTCCGGGACGCCTATGGCTACACCTTC CSVEVRDAYGYTF
few . TRBJ2-7 TRBV6-5 TGTGCCAGCAGTTACGATCGAGAGCAGTACTTC CASSYDREQYF
few . TRBJ1-2 TRBV7-8 TGTGCCAGCAGCTCCAACATCGGTGGGGGGCGCGGATACTATGGCTACACCTTC CASSSNIGGGRGYYGYTF